One and the same sample provided the 27 T cell receptor beta chains below, sequenced in a study of beta chain features in type 1 diabetes. Expressed TCRB transcripts were sequenced, since all the RNA that had been isolated was reverse transcribed. Clones were read by immunoSEQ multiplex PCR, and TCRdb kept only the in-frame ones, dropping some. The sample shows almost 350,000 clones, less than 20% of them seen only once. Sequencing used naive CD4+ T cells from blood. The receptors derive from a woman in her late teens or twenties in good health.

This clone was observed a few times. The CDR3 DNA reads as TGTGCCTGGAGGGGACCTAGCGGGAGTACCCATTACAATGAGCAGTTCTTC. Its translation: CAWRGPSGSTHYNEQFF. The chain couples TRBV30 to TRBJ2-1; 10 nucleotides line up with TRBD2. This CDR3 comprises 17 residues. Germline loops: CDR1 GTSNPN, CDR2 SVGIG (reference sequence). The V and J ends lost 3 bases and 4 bases, in that order; junction bases with no gene match: 12.

The chain uses TRBV28 and TRBJ2-7, with 9 bases matching TRBD1. CDR3 length: 15 residues. The germline V gene has CDR1 MDHEN and CDR2 SYDVKM. Trimming took 5 bases from V and 5 from J; bases not matched to a gene: 10. The CDR3 sequence: CASSPPTGGTHEQYF. As DNA, the CDR3 is TGTGCCAGCAGTCCCCCGACAGGGGGGACCCACGAGCAGTACTTC.

This clone was counted between two and nine times. V usage is TRBV9 and J usage is TRBJ2-3, with D possibly TRBD2 on 5 matching bases. Trimming stripped 0 bases from V and 4 bases from J, with 12 bases between. From germline, CDR1 is SGDLS and CDR2 YYNGEE. This CDR3 region has 15 residues. In DNA, the CDR3 is TGTGCCAGCAGCGTAGACGGGGTGTTCGCAGATACGCAGTATTTT. It codes for CASSVDGVFADTQYF. Using reference TRBV9 and TRBJ2-3 for the parts outside the CDR3, the full variable domain is DSGVTQTPKHLITATGQRVTLRCSPRSGDLSVYWYQQSLDQGLQFLIQYYNGEERAKGNILERFSAQQFPDLHSELNLSSLELGDSALYFCASSVDGVFADTQYFGPGTRLTVL.

In this sample, this clone turned up a few times. This chain joins TRBV9 and TRBJ1-2; 9 bases agree with TRBD1. V lost 0 bases to trimming and J lost 7 bases; unmatched junction nucleotides: 4. The CDR3 extends over 14 amino acids. The germline gives CDR1 SGDLS, CDR2 YYNGEE. The CDR3 DNA is TGTGCCAGCAGCGTAGGGGACAGGGCCGGTGGCTACACCTTC. Its protein is CASSVGDRAGGYTF.

This clone was observed a handful of times. This chain links TRBV18 with TRBJ1-5, with a weak D call TRBD1 (6 bases). V was shortened by 6 bases and J by 7 bases, with 13 bases between the two germline ends. Germline V gene data show CDR1 as KGHSH and CDR2 as LQKENI. This CDR3 spans 13 amino acids. The CDR3 reads CASSLDRSQPQHF. In DNA form, the CDR3 reads TGTGCCAGCTCGTTAGACAGGAGCCAGCCCCAGCATTTT.

This clone appeared a few times. Distinct nucleotide sequences in the sample also encode this CDR3. The rearrangement joins TRBV5-1 to TRBJ2-3, with 8 positions matching TRBD1. Germline V gene lookup returns CDR1 SGHRS and CDR2 YFSETQ. The V gene end was trimmed by 4 bases and the J gene end by 4 bases; junction bases not matched to a gene: 5. The length of the CDR3 is 14 residues. The CDR3 nucleotides read TGCGCCAGCAGCCTGGACAGGGCGCCAGATACGCAGTATTTT. Protein: CASSLDRAPDTQYF.

The sample holds a few counts of this clone. V is TRBV5-4 and J is TRBJ2-1, with 8 bases identical to TRBD2. The V segment lost 4 bases and the J segment 3 bases; nucleotides outside the gene matches: 6. Germline V gives CDR1 SGHNT, CDR2 YYREEE (reference sequence). The CDR3 covers 15 residues. For the CDR3, the DNA is TGTGCCAGCAGCCCTAGCGCGGGGGGCTACAATGAGCAGTTCTTC. This translates into CASSPSAGGYNEQFF.

This chain connects TRBV7-2 to TRBJ2-5; D remains unclear. CDR3 size: 13 residues. V lost 5 bases, J lost 4 bases, and 11 bases lay in between. Germline values: CDR1 SGHTA, CDR2 FQGNSA. This chain's CDR3 is CASSLTRPETQYF. CDR3 nucleotide sequence: TGTGCCAGCAGCCTGACACGACCAGAGACCCAGTACTTC.

This rearrangement joins TRBV9 to TRBJ2-7; no reliable D call. Trimming stripped 0 bases from V and 1 base from J, with 8 bases between. Germline CDR1 reads SGDLS; CDR2 reads YYNGEE. The CDR3 is made up of 14 amino acids. As DNA, the CDR3 is TGTGCCAGCAGCGTAGGGGCAGTGTCCTACGAGCAGTACTTC. Residues: CASSVGAVSYEQYF.

V and J are TRBV29-1 and TRBJ2-1; tentative D call: TRBD2 (5 bases). The CDR3 covers 17 residues. With 7 bases removed from V and 0 bases from J, the gap between germline ends came to 22 bases. Germline CDR1 reads SQVTM; CDR2 reads ANQGSEA. In DNA, the CDR3 is TGCAGCGCAAATCAAGGTACCCGGGATCTCTCCTACAATGAGCAGTTCTTC. Amino acids: CSANQGTRDLSYNEQFF.

The chain has TRBV7-2 and TRBJ2-1; TRBD2 aligns across 7 bases. Germline values: CDR1 SGHTA, CDR2 FQGNSA. The CDR3 covers 16 residues. V gave up 4 bases and J gave up 5 bases; unmatched junction bases: 11. CDR3 bases: TGTGCCAGCAGCTCGAGCACCGGGGGGAGTCACAATGAGCAGTTCTTC. Translated, it gives CASSSSTGGSHNEQFF. Drawing the rest from reference TRBV7-2 and TRBJ2-1, the complete variable domain is GAGVSQSPSNKVTEKGKDVELRCDPISGHTALYWYRQSLGQGLEFLIYFQGNSAPDKSGLPSDRFSAERTGGSVSTLTIQRTQQEDSAVYLCASSSSTGGSHNEQFFGPGTRLTVL.

The chain carries TRBV7-3 and TRBJ2-1; D might be TRBD1 (6 bases). The CDR3 totals 17 residues. V was shortened by 5 bases and J by 3 bases, with 20 bases between the two germline ends. CDR1 SGHTA and CDR2 FQGTGA come from the germline V gene. This CDR3 reads CASSPTTGPYLYNEQFF. The CDR3 DNA reads as TGTGCCAGCAGCCCGACTACAGGGCCCTACCTCTACAATGAGCAGTTCTTC.

This clone was recorded a few times. The rearrangement joins TRBV9 to TRBJ2-5; D uncertain. CDR1 is SGDLS and CDR2 is YYNGEE in the germline V gene. The V end lost 0 bases, the J end lost 5 bases, and 8 bases lay between the germline ends. The CDR3 length is 13 residues. CDR3 DNA: TGTGCCAGCAGCGTAGGGCTAGTGGAGACCCAGTACTTC. It translates to CASSVGLVETQYF.

This clone was seen a handful of times. This sample also contains other DNA sequences that code for the same CDR3. This rearrangement joins TRBV5-1 to TRBJ2-3; TRBD2 matches 9 bases. The junction had 7 bases not matched to a gene; V was cut back by 8 bases and J by 3 bases. Germline CDR1 is SGHRS and CDR2 is YFSETQ. This CDR3 comprises 14 residues. The CDR3 DNA is TGCGCCAGTTCCCCGGGACTAGCAACAGATACGCAGTATTTT. The encoded protein is CASSPGLATDTQYF.

The chain joins TRBV5-6 to TRBJ2-5; no clear D gene. Trimming stripped 0 bases from V and 5 bases from J, with 14 bases between. Per the germline V gene, CDR1 is SGHDT and CDR2 is YYEEEE. This CDR3 has 15 residues. CDR3 DNA: TGTGCCAGCAGCTTGGTGGGCGCCAATGTGGAGACCCAGTACTTC. This codes for CASSLVGANVETQYF.

This clone came up a few times. The chain employs TRBV29-1 and TRBJ1-2; a possible D gene is TRBD1 (5 bases). From germline, CDR1 is SQVTM and CDR2 ANQGSEA. The CDR3 loop spans 11 amino acids. V was pared by 7 bases and J by 8 bases, with 14 bases between. CDR3 sequence: CSAGTPYGYTF. CDR3 DNA sequence: TGCAGCGCCGGGACTCCCTACGGCTACACCTTC.

The chain is built from TRBV30 and TRBJ1-1; D gene uncertain. Germline-derived CDR1 and CDR2 are GTSNPN and SVGIG (reference sequence). The V and J ends lost 2 bases and 5 bases respectively, with 12 bases between them. The CDR3 length is 13 residues. In nucleotides, the CDR3 is TGTGCCTGGAGTAGAATCGGAGGGACTGAAGCTTTCTTT. This gives the protein CAWSRIGGTEAFF.

J is TRBJ2-5 and V is TRBV5-6; 8 bases agree with TRBD2. Germline V gene data show CDR1 as SGHDT and CDR2 as YYEEEE. Unmatched junction bases numbered 9, after V lost 3 bases and J lost 2 bases. The CDR3 sequence is 16 residues long. DNA of the CDR3: TGTGCCAGCAGCTCGGGGGGGGGACACATACAAGAGACCCAGTACTTC. Its protein product is CASSSGGGHIQETQYF.

This sequence joins TRBV11-1 and TRBJ2-7; 8 bases agree with TRBD1. CDR1 is SGHAT, CDR2 FQDESV, per germline (reference sequence). J gave up 2 bases and V 5 bases, and 5 bases lay outside the gene matches. CDR3 length: 14 amino acids. CDR3: CASSRGQGPYEQYF. The DNA for the CDR3 is TGTGCCAGCAGCCGTGGACAGGGCCCCTACGAGCAGTACTTC.

The V gene is TRBV5-1, the J gene TRBJ2-1; 8 nucleotides line up with TRBD2. The CDR3 is 14 amino acids. V was pared by 1 base and J by 5 bases, with 2 bases of the junction left unmatched. Germline CDR1 reads SGHRS; CDR2 reads YFSETQ. Here the CDR3 DNA reads TGCGCCAGCAGCTTGCCCGGGGGGGACAATGAGCAGTTCTTC. It is translated as CASSLPGGDNEQFF.

This clone was counted a few times. The chain has TRBV7-9 and TRBJ1-5, with 9 bases that match TRBD1. Per the germline V gene, CDR1 is SEHNR and CDR2 is FQNEAQ (reference sequence). V gave up 0 bases and J gave up 5 bases; unmatched junction bases: 5. CDR3 length: 16 residues. The CDR3 DNA is TGTGCCAGCAGCTTAGCGTCCTGGACAGGGGATCAGCCCCAGCATTTT. Its translation: CASSLASWTGDQPQHF.

A few counts support this clone. V gene TRBV4-1 combines with J gene TRBJ2-4; 8 bases agree with TRBD2. The CDR3 runs to 16 residues. V trimming: 3 bases; J trimming: 0 bases; junction bases outside the gene matches: 4. Germline-derived CDR1 and CDR2 are MGHRA and YSYEKL. The CDR3 sequence is CASSHRAGEAKNIQYF. CDR3 bases: TGCGCCAGCAGCCACCGAGCGGGGGAAGCCAAAAACATTCAGTACTTC.

The chain employs TRBV4-3 and TRBJ2-3; perhaps TRBD2 as D (6 bases). The CDR3 contains 15 residues. Germline lookup yields CDR1 LGHNA and CDR2 YSLEER. V was cut by 1 base and J by 6 bases, with 14 bases left in between. The CDR3 protein is CASSQGAAGLDTQYF. DNA for the CDR3: TGCGCCAGCAGCCAAGGGGCCGCGGGGTTGGATACGCAGTATTTT.

This clone was observed a few times. This chain connects TRBV7-9 to TRBJ2-1; D gene ambiguous. Looked up from germline, CDR1 is SEHNR and CDR2 is FQNEAQ (reference sequence). Trimming took off 6 bases at V and 2 bases at J, with 5 bases between the two ends. The CDR3 sequence is 12 residues long. As DNA, the CDR3 is TGTGCCAGCAGTTCCACCTACAATGAGCAGTTCTTC. Translating it yields CASSSTYNEQFF.

V and J are TRBV7-9 and TRBJ1-1; D may be TRBD1 (6 bases). The V end was cut by 2 bases, the J end by 1 base, with 11 bases between. The CDR3 totals 15 residues. CDR1 is SEHNR, CDR2 FQNEAQ, per germline (reference sequence). CDR3 protein: CASSLIGGWNTEAFF. In DNA form, the CDR3 reads TGTGCCAGCAGCTTAATTGGGGGCTGGAACACTGAAGCTTTCTTT.

There are a few counts of this clone. This sequence joins TRBV25-1 and TRBJ1-6; no definite D call. Germline CDR1 and CDR2: MGHDK and SYGVNS. The ends were cut back, 1 base at V and 14 bases at J, with 6 bases in the middle. The length of the CDR3 is 11 residues. CDR3 residues: CASSESRSLHF. In DNA, the CDR3 is TGTGCCAGCAGTGAATCTAGATCCCTCCACTTT.

Details on this clone: This sample also contains other DNA sequences that code for the same CDR3. This rearrangement joins TRBV2 to TRBJ2-7; D gene unclear. Germline CDR1 reads SNHLY; CDR2 reads FYNNEI. This CDR3 spans 12 amino acids. Trimming took off 6 bases at V and 2 bases at J, with 8 bases between the two ends. CDR3 amino acids: CASRPGTYEQYF. CDR3 in DNA: TGTGCCAGCAGACCCGGTACCTACGAGCAGTACTTC. The complete variable domain, with remaining parts taken from reference TRBV2 and TRBJ2-7, reads EPEVTQTPSHQVTQMGQEVILRCVPISNHLYFYWYRQILGQKVEFLVSFYNNEISEKSEIFDDQFSVERPDGSNFTLKIRSTKLEDSAMYFCASRPGTYEQYFGPGTRLTVT.